The 20 T cell receptor beta chains presented below share a single source sample, sequenced in a study of blood T cell repertoires in COVID-19. TCRdb keeps only in-frame clones here, not all; method: immunoSEQ multiplex PCR. The sample gives about 370,000 clones, 85% to 90% of which show up once; approximately 1% is in the top ten. Sequenced material: PBMCs or T cells enriched from blood (not recorded which). These receptors were obtained from a man aged 18 to 29 who had recovered from COVID-19.

The CDR3, as DNA: TGTGCCAGCAGCCGTGGACAAAATGAAAAACTGTTTTTT. Translating gives CASSRGQNEKLFF. The chain recombines TRBV3-1 (or the pseudogene TRBV3-2) with TRBJ1-4, with D perhaps TRBD1 (5 bases). The CDR3 spans 13 residues. The V gene lost 4 bases and the J gene lost 5 bases, with 8 bases spanning the gap. Germline V CDR1 and CDR2: LGHDT, YNNKEL (reference sequence).

The chain is built from TRBV6-5 and TRBJ2-7; 9 positions match TRBD2. The CDR3 length is 15 residues. Germline values: CDR1 MNHEY, CDR2 SVGAGI. J gave up 1 base and V 7 bases, and 8 bases lay outside the gene matches. CDR3 sequence: CASISMAGGSYEQYF. CDR3 bases: TGTGCCAGCATTAGTATGGCGGGAGGGTCCTACGAGCAGTACTTC.

V gene TRBV3-1 (or the pseudogene TRBV3-2) combines with J gene TRBJ2-7; TRBD2 might be the D (6 bases). The V gene lost 4 bases and the J gene lost 5 bases, with 18 bases spanning the gap. Germline V gives CDR1 LGHDT, CDR2 YNNKEL (reference sequence). This CDR3 spans 15 amino acids. The CDR3, as DNA: TGTGCCAGCAGCCTCCGGGGGACGGAGTCCCACGAGCAGTACTTC. It codes for CASSLRGTESHEQYF.

This chain joins TRBV18 and TRBJ1-2; 8 bases line up with TRBD1. V was clipped by 4 bases and J by 8 bases; unmatched bases: 6. Germline CDR1 KGHSH, CDR2 LQKENI. CDR3 size: 13 residues. The CDR3 here is CASSQQGARGYTF. In nucleotides, the CDR3 is TGTGCCAGCTCACAGCAGGGGGCTCGAGGCTACACCTTC.

The chain has TRBV19 and TRBJ1-2, with 7 bases fitting TRBD1. Looked up from germline, CDR1 is LNHDA and CDR2 is SQIVND (reference sequence). This CDR3 has 14 residues. J was trimmed by 4 bases and V by 1 base; bases with no gene match: 3. CDR3 sequence: CASSIGTGAYGYTF. The CDR3 nucleotides read TGTGCCAGTAGTATAGGGACAGGAGCCTATGGCTACACCTTC.

The chain has TRBV12-5 and TRBJ2-7; a weak D match, TRBD1 (5 bases). CDR3 length: 15 residues. CDR1 LGHNT and CDR2 FRNRAP come from the germline V gene. With 0 bases removed from V and 7 bases from J, the gap between germline ends came to 16 bases. The CDR3 reads CASGLVRIGAREQYF. The CDR3 DNA reads as TGTGCTAGTGGTTTGGTACGTATAGGGGCGCGAGAGCAGTACTTC.

The chain is built from TRBV5-5 and TRBJ2-7; 9 nucleotides agree with TRBD1. This CDR3 spans 16 amino acids. CDR1 SGHKS and CDR2 YYEKEE come from the germline V gene (reference sequence). The V and J ends lost 2 bases and 0 bases, in that order; junction bases with no gene match: 6. Here the CDR3 DNA reads TGTGCCAGCAGCTTAGCACAGGGGGCCAACTCCTACGAGCAGTACTTC. The encoded protein is CASSLAQGANSYEQYF.

This rearrangement joins TRBV12-3 or TRBV12-4 to TRBJ1-1; D gene uncertain. Between the trimmed V and J ends, which lost 6 bases and 0 bases, there was a span of 8 bases. The CDR3 is made up of 13 amino acids. CDR3 sequence reads: CASSTNMNTEAFF. CDR3 sequence (DNA): TGTGCCAGCAGCACAAATATGAACACTGAAGCTTTCTTT.

This sequence joins TRBV4-2 and TRBJ2-3; TRBD2 matches 7 bases. Germline assignment: CDR1 LGHNA and CDR2 YNFKEQ. With V trimmed by 0 bases and J by 2 bases, 8 bases remained unmatched. The CDR3 runs to 17 residues. The CDR3 protein is CASSQDMGGTPTDTQYF. Here the CDR3 DNA reads TGTGCCAGCAGCCAAGATATGGGGGGGACCCCCACAGATACGCAGTATTTT.

The chain recombines TRBV12-3 or TRBV12-4 with TRBJ2-7; D is perhaps TRBD2 (6 bases). The CDR3 loop spans 12 amino acids. V was trimmed by 6 bases and J by 0 bases, leaving 6 bases between them. The CDR3 sequence: CASRGGSYEQYF. CDR3 sequence (DNA): TGTGCCAGCAGGGGGGGCTCCTACGAGCAGTACTTC.

This clone was found once. The genes are TRBV28 and TRBJ2-3; possible D gene TRBD2, 5 bases. CDR3 length: 12 residues. CDR1 and CDR2 (germline): MDHEN, SYDVKM. Between the trimmed V and J ends, which lost 2 bases and 8 bases, there was a span of 8 bases. The CDR3 loop is CASSLRTGTQYF. The CDR3 region has the DNA TGTGCCAGCAGTTTACGGACTGGTACGCAGTATTTT.

This chain joins TRBV6-5 and TRBJ2-1; D call uncertain. CDR3 length: 14 amino acids. The germline gives CDR1 MNHEY, CDR2 SVGAGI. Trimming stripped 6 bases from V and 0 bases from J, with 9 bases between. The CDR3 coding sequence is TGTGCCAGCAGCTACGGCGGCTCCTACAATGAGCAGTTCTTC. Encoded protein: CASSYGGSYNEQFF.

The chain recombines TRBV18 with TRBJ1-2, with 7 bases fitting TRBD1. V shed 3 bases, J shed 0 bases, and the junction held 1 base outside the gene matches. The germline V gene encodes CDR1 KGHSH and CDR2 LQKENI. The CDR3 covers 14 residues. In nucleotides, the CDR3 is TGTGCCAGCTCACCGGGGACAGCTAACTATGGCTACACCTTC. This translates into CASSPGTANYGYTF.

The CDR3 protein is CASSPGTSGGAETQYF. CDR3 DNA sequence: TGTGCCAGCAGCCCCGGGACTAGCGGGGGGGCGGAGACCCAGTACTTC. This rearrangement joins TRBV3-1 (or the pseudogene TRBV3-2) to TRBJ2-5; 16 bases match TRBD2. Germline V gene data show CDR1 as LGHDT and CDR2 as YNNKEL (reference sequence). The CDR3 is 16 amino acids. J lost 5 bases, V lost 4 bases, and 4 bases had no gene match.

This rearrangement joins TRBV9 to TRBJ1-5, with no clear D. Germline-derived CDR1 and CDR2 are SGDLS and YYNGEE. The length of the CDR3 is 15 residues. Trimming cost V 3 bases and J 6 bases, with 16 bases left between them. In nucleotides, the CDR3 is TGTGCCAGCAGCGCTCAAGGGAGTGTGGGTCAGCCCCAGCATTTT. Its translation: CASSAQGSVGQPQHF.

CDR3 amino acids: CASSSVRLAGRMDTQYF. CDR3 nucleotides: TGTGCCAGCAGTTCCGTCAGACTAGCGGGGCGCATGGATACGCAGTATTTT. The chain is built from TRBV28 and TRBJ2-3, with TRBD2 matching 11 bases. V was clipped by 4 bases and J by 6 bases; unmatched bases: 12. Germline CDR1 reads MDHEN; CDR2 reads SYDVKM. The CDR3 runs 17 residues. The complete variable domain, with remaining parts taken from reference TRBV28 and TRBJ2-3, reads DVKVTQSSRYLVKRTGEKVFLECVQDMDHENMFWYRQDPGLGLRLIYFSYDVKMKEKGDIPEGYSVSREKKERFSLILESASTNQTSMYLCASSSVRLAGRMDTQYFGPGTRLTVL.

This clone was recorded only once. The V gene is TRBV2, the J gene TRBJ1-6; D ambiguous. This CDR3 region has 15 residues. V gave up 5 bases and J gave up 8 bases, with 16 bases separating them. Germline values: CDR1 SNHLY, CDR2 FYNNEI. DNA for the CDR3: TGTGCCAGCAGTCACCCCCGACGGCGGGATTCACCCCTCCACTTT. It yields the protein CASSHPRRRDSPLHF.

V gene TRBV13 combines with J gene TRBJ2-5; 8 bases match TRBD1. The J segment lost 4 bases and the V segment lost 2 bases, leaving 6 bases of the junction unmatched. This CDR3 is built from 15 residues. In germline, CDR1 is PRHDT, CDR2 FYEKMQ (reference sequence). CDR3 protein: CASSLTPGGRETQYF. CDR3 in DNA: TGTGCCAGCAGCTTAACTCCAGGGGGCCGAGAGACCCAGTACTTC.

This chain joins TRBV6-5 and TRBJ1-2; TRBD1 agrees at 9 bases. The V gene's germline CDR1 is MNHEY and CDR2 SVGAGI. V lost 5 bases, J lost 7 bases, and 5 bases stayed unmatched. This CDR3 is 13 amino acids long. CDR3 in DNA: TGTGCCAGCAGTCGGACAGGGGATAGTGGCTACACCTTC. This sequence encodes CASSRTGDSGYTF.

The chain couples TRBV5-1 to TRBJ1-2, with 7 bases aligning to TRBD1. CDR1 is SGHRS, CDR2 YFSETQ, per germline. V lost 4 bases and J lost 6; bases outside the gene matches: 9. The CDR3 has 14 residues. CDR3 in amino acids: CASSPQGVLDGYTF. The CDR3 DNA sequence: TGCGCCAGCAGCCCCCAGGGGGTGCTGGATGGCTACACCTTC.